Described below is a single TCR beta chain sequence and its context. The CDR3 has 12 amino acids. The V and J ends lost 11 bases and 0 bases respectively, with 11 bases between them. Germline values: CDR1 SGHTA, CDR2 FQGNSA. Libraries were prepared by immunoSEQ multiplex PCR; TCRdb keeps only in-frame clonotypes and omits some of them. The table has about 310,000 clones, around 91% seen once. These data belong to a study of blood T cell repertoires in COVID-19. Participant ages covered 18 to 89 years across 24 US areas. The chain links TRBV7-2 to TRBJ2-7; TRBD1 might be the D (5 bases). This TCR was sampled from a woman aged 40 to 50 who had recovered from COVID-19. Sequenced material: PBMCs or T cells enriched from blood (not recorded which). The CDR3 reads CAVGQNSYEQYF. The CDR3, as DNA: TGTGCCGTGGGGCAGAACTCCTACGAGCAGTACTTC.